The entry that follows covers one TCR beta chain sequence. Other DNA sequences in this specimen translate into the identical CDR3. The sample is drawn from a study of blood T cell repertoires in COVID-19. This CDR3 region has 12 residues. Trimming stripped 1 base from V and 3 bases from J, with 3 bases between. The V gene's germline CDR1 is MNHNS and CDR2 SASEGT. Methods used by the authors: Researchers report that nucleated cell counts were estimated from reference gene primer amplification. Produced via immunoSEQ multiplex PCR; TCRdb's table is partial and in-frame only. V and J calls and clone size are copied from that table; D and trimming were computed from the DNA. Seen here are around 200,000 clones, roughly 86% observed once, and the top ten hold 5.6%.

Sequenced sample: PBMCs or T cells enriched from blood (not recorded which). This chain links TRBV6-1 with TRBJ1-2; D call uncertain. The receptor was derived from a man in his forties with acute COVID-19. Written as DNA, the CDR3 is TGTGCCAGCAGTGAAGGCGACTATGGCTACACCTTC. This gives the protein CASSEGDYGYTF.